These T cell receptor beta chains were read from a single sample in a study of blood T cell repertoires in COVID-19. The assay was immunoSEQ multiplex PCR, and TCRdb's table has in-frame clones only and misses some. The sample contains roughly 280,000 clones, less than 90% of which appear only once. Sequenced sample: peripheral blood. These receptors were collected from a man in his 60s with acute or convalescent COVID-19. Both conserved end residues are part of each CDR3. A D gene is named only where the DNA matches it firmly. Rows may omit the clone size; those that give it use once, few, many or a size class.

j_gene: TRBJ1-2; v_gene: TRBV12-3/TRBV12-4; abundance: .; d_gene: TRBD1; CDR3nt: TGTGCCAGCCGGGACAGGGGTGGCTACACCTTC; CDR3aa: CASRDRGGYTF
j_gene: TRBJ1-1; v_gene: TRBV9; abundance: .; d_gene: TRBD1; CDR3nt: TGTGCCAGCAGCCCCCAGACAGGGTTCGTGGGGACTGAAGCTTTCTTT; CDR3aa: CASSPQTGFVGTEAFF
j_gene: TRBJ2-7; v_gene: TRBV5-4; abundance: .; d_gene: .; CDR3nt: TGTGCCAGCAACGGGCAGGGATCCTACGAGCAGTACTTC; CDR3aa: CASNGQGSYEQYF
j_gene: TRBJ2-2; v_gene: TRBV6-6; abundance: .; d_gene: .; CDR3nt: TGTGCCAGCAGTTTCCGGACAAGCCCGAACACCGGGGAGCTGTTTTTT; CDR3aa: CASSFRTSPNTGELFF
j_gene: TRBJ1-6; v_gene: TRBV27; abundance: few; d_gene: .; CDR3nt: TGTGCCAGCAGTCTACGACTGAACTATAATTCACCCCTCCACTTT; CDR3aa: CASSLRLNYNSPLHF
j_gene: TRBJ2-7; v_gene: TRBV19; abundance: .; d_gene: TRBD2; CDR3nt: TGTGCCAGTAGCCCCCCTAGCGGGAGGGCCTTACCTTTCCACGAGCAGTACTTC; CDR3aa: CASSPPSGRALPFHEQYF
j_gene: TRBJ2-7; v_gene: TRBV6-5; abundance: .; d_gene: .; CDR3nt: TGTGCCAGCAGAATGACGACGGCAGGCGTCTACGAGCAGTACTTC; CDR3aa: CASRMTTAGVYEQYF
j_gene: TRBJ2-7; v_gene: TRBV7-6; abundance: few; d_gene: .; CDR3nt: TGTGCCAGCAGCTTAGGAGACAGCGTCTCCTACGAGCAGTACTTC; CDR3aa: CASSLGDSVSYEQYF
j_gene: TRBJ1-4; v_gene: TRBV4-1; abundance: .; d_gene: .; CDR3nt: TGCGCCAGCAGCCACTTTCGACAGGTCAAGGGGTACGGTGTTAATGAAAAACTGTTTTTT; CDR3aa: CASSHFRQVKGYGVNEKLFF
j_gene: TRBJ1-2; v_gene: TRBV10-3; abundance: .; d_gene: .; CDR3nt: TGTGCCATCAGTGAGTCCGATGAATCACAAGGCTACACCTTC; CDR3aa: CAISESDESQGYTF
j_gene: TRBJ2-1; v_gene: TRBV5-1; abundance: .; d_gene: .; CDR3nt: TGCGCCAGCAGCTTGGCCGGGACTTTCACCTACAATGAGCAGTTCTTC; CDR3aa: CASSLAGTFTYNEQFF
j_gene: TRBJ2-1; v_gene: TRBV7-9; abundance: .; d_gene: TRBD2; CDR3nt: TGTGCCAGCAGCTTACTAGCGGGGAGTTACAATGAGCAGTTCTTC; CDR3aa: CASSLLAGSYNEQFF
j_gene: TRBJ1-5; v_gene: TRBV28; abundance: .; d_gene: .; CDR3nt: TGTGCCAACGGGAGAGATAGCAATCAGCCCCAGCATTTT; CDR3aa: CANGRDSNQPQHF
j_gene: TRBJ2-7; v_gene: TRBV13; abundance: .; d_gene: TRBD2; CDR3nt: TGTGCCAGCAGCCTACTAGCGGGAGCCTACGAGCAGTACTTC; CDR3aa: CASSLLAGAYEQYF
j_gene: TRBJ2-7; v_gene: TRBV7-6; abundance: .; d_gene: TRBD1; CDR3nt: TGTGCCAGCAGCTTGAGACAGGGGATCGGTCCCGAGCAGTACTTC; CDR3aa: CASSLRQGIGPEQYF
j_gene: TRBJ2-7; v_gene: TRBV3-1/TRBV3-2; abundance: .; d_gene: TRBD1; CDR3nt: TGTGCCAGCAGCCGTTCCCGGGACAGGGGATTCCACGAGCAGTACTTC; CDR3aa: CASSRSRDRGFHEQYF
j_gene: TRBJ1-2; v_gene: TRBV6-5; abundance: many; d_gene: TRBD1; CDR3nt: TGTGCCAGCAGTTACCTGAGGACAGGGGGCACCTATGGCTACACCTTC; CDR3aa: CASSYLRTGGTYGYTF
j_gene: TRBJ2-5; v_gene: TRBV5-5; abundance: few; d_gene: .; CDR3nt: TGTGCCAGCAGCTTGACAGGGTCAGAGACCCAGTACTTC; CDR3aa: CASSLTGSETQYF
j_gene: TRBJ1-5; v_gene: TRBV5-3; abundance: .; d_gene: TRBD1; CDR3nt: TGTGCCAGACGTAAAGGGACAGTTGGCAATCAGCCCCAGCATTTT; CDR3aa: CARRKGTVGNQPQHF
j_gene: TRBJ2-2; v_gene: TRBV7-7; abundance: .; d_gene: .; CDR3nt: TGTGCTAGCAGCTTAAGACAGTCGAACACCGGGGAGCTGTTTTTT; CDR3aa: CASSLRQSNTGELFF
j_gene: TRBJ1-2; v_gene: TRBV19; abundance: few; d_gene: .; CDR3nt: TGTGCCAGTAGTATACCCACCTATTATGGCTACACCTTC; CDR3aa: CASSIPTYYGYTF
j_gene: TRBJ1-2; v_gene: TRBV7-9; abundance: .; d_gene: .; CDR3nt: TGTGCCAGCAGCTTAAGAGCCGGGGGAGGCTATGGCTACACCTTC; CDR3aa: CASSLRAGGGYGYTF
j_gene: TRBJ2-3; v_gene: TRBV4-1; abundance: .; d_gene: .; CDR3nt: TGCGCCAGCAGTCGTTCCGACAGCTATAGCACAGATACGCAGTATTTT; CDR3aa: CASSRSDSYSTDTQYF
j_gene: TRBJ1-2; v_gene: TRBV30; abundance: .; d_gene: TRBD1; CDR3nt: TGTGCCTGGAGAGGACAGGGGGCTGGCTACACCTTC; CDR3aa: CAWRGQGAGYTF
j_gene: TRBJ1-2; v_gene: TRBV6-6; abundance: .; d_gene: TRBD1; CDR3nt: TGTGCCAGCAGCCGGGACAGTGAATTGCGCTACACCTTC; CDR3aa: CASSRDSELRYTF
j_gene: TRBJ2-5; v_gene: TRBV6-2/TRBV6-3; abundance: .; d_gene: .; CDR3nt: TGTGCCAGCAGTTACCTGGCGGGGGCAGAGACCCAGTACTTC; CDR3aa: CASSYLAGAETQYF
j_gene: TRBJ2-1; v_gene: TRBV5-4; abundance: .; d_gene: TRBD2; CDR3nt: TGTGCCAGCAGGGGGACTAGCGGGAGCCAAGGGCACTACAATGAGCAGTTCTTC; CDR3aa: CASRGTSGSQGHYNEQFF
j_gene: TRBJ2-7; v_gene: TRBV5-1; abundance: .; d_gene: TRBD1; CDR3nt: TGCGCCAGCAGCTTGGCCGACAGGGCCTCCTACGAGCAGTACTTC; CDR3aa: CASSLADRASYEQYF
j_gene: TRBJ2-6; v_gene: TRBV11-3; abundance: .; d_gene: TRBD2; CDR3nt: TGTGCCAGCAGCCCTGGACTAGCGGGGTTCTCTGGGGCCAACGTCCTGACTTTC; CDR3aa: CASSPGLAGFSGANVLTF
j_gene: TRBJ2-7; v_gene: TRBV7-6; abundance: once; d_gene: .; CDR3nt: TGTGCCAGTTCACAGGGAAATAGGTACGAGCAGTACTTC; CDR3aa: CASSQGNRYEQYF
j_gene: TRBJ2-1; v_gene: TRBV4-3; abundance: .; d_gene: TRBD2; CDR3nt: TGCGCCAGCAGCCCCCTAGCGGCCGGGGGTCACAATGAGCAGTTCTTC; CDR3aa: CASSPLAAGGHNEQFF
j_gene: TRBJ1-5; v_gene: TRBV5-6; abundance: few; d_gene: .; CDR3nt: TGTGCCAGCAGCTTGGCTGGAGGAGGCAATCAGCCCCAGCATTTT; CDR3aa: CASSLAGGGNQPQHF
j_gene: TRBJ2-7; v_gene: TRBV29-1; abundance: .; d_gene: .; CDR3nt: TGCAGCGTTGGTAGGGGACTTGGGGACTACGAGCAGTACTTC; CDR3aa: CSVGRGLGDYEQYF
j_gene: TRBJ2-2; v_gene: TRBV5-1; abundance: .; d_gene: .; CDR3nt: TGCGCCAGCAGCCACCTCGGACAGTTTGGGCCCGATGTTAACACCGGGGAGCTGTTTTTT; CDR3aa: CASSHLGQFGPDVNTGELFF
j_gene: TRBJ2-5; v_gene: TRBV4-1; abundance: .; d_gene: TRBD1; CDR3nt: TGCGCCAGCAGCCAAGATGCCGGACAGGCACGCAAGACCCAGTACTTC; CDR3aa: CASSQDAGQARKTQYF
j_gene: TRBJ2-7; v_gene: TRBV5-6; abundance: .; d_gene: .; CDR3nt: TGTGCCAGCAGCTTTTCCAGGTTCGCCTACGAGCAGTACTTC; CDR3aa: CASSFSRFAYEQYF
j_gene: TRBJ2-1; v_gene: TRBV6-1; abundance: .; d_gene: TRBD1; CDR3nt: TGTGCCAGCAGTGCGGACAGGGGAGATTCCTACAATGAGCAGTTCTTC; CDR3aa: CASSADRGDSYNEQFF
j_gene: TRBJ1-2; v_gene: TRBV5-5; abundance: .; d_gene: .; CDR3nt: TGTGCCAGCAGCTTGGGAAGCGGCGGGGGGTCCCACTATGGCTACACCTTC; CDR3aa: CASSLGSGGGSHYGYTF
j_gene: TRBJ1-1; v_gene: TRBV7-9; abundance: .; d_gene: TRBD1; CDR3nt: TGTGCCAGCAGCATGGACAGGGGAAACACTGAAGCTTTCTTT; CDR3aa: CASSMDRGNTEAFF
j_gene: TRBJ2-7; v_gene: TRBV2; abundance: once; d_gene: TRBD1; CDR3nt: TGTGCCAGCAGGGACAGGGGGCAAACAGGCGAGCAGTACTTC; CDR3aa: CASRDRGQTGEQYF
j_gene: TRBJ1-2; v_gene: TRBV10-3; abundance: .; d_gene: TRBD1; CDR3nt: TGTGCCATCAGTGAAACAGGGGGCAACTATGGCTACACCTTC; CDR3aa: CAISETGGNYGYTF
j_gene: TRBJ2-1; v_gene: TRBV6-2/TRBV6-3; abundance: .; d_gene: TRBD2; CDR3nt: TGTGCCAGCAGTCTCCGTCGGGGACTAGGCCCCCAAAATGAGCAGTTCTTC; CDR3aa: CASSLRRGLGPQNEQFF
j_gene: TRBJ2-7; v_gene: TRBV7-9; abundance: .; d_gene: .; CDR3nt: TGTGCCAGCAGCTTAGGGGCATTGCAGGAGCAGTACTTC; CDR3aa: CASSLGALQEQYF
j_gene: TRBJ2-7; v_gene: TRBV4-1; abundance: .; d_gene: TRBD2; CDR3nt: TGCGCCAGCAGCCAAGTTCTAGCGGGAGGTAACGAGCAGTACTTC; CDR3aa: CASSQVLAGGNEQYF
j_gene: TRBJ2-3; v_gene: TRBV5-1; abundance: .; d_gene: .; CDR3nt: TGCGCCAGCAGCCTATGGGGTGGGGCGGATACGCAGTATTTT; CDR3aa: CASSLWGGADTQYF
j_gene: TRBJ2-1; v_gene: TRBV9; abundance: .; d_gene: TRBD2; CDR3nt: TGTGCCAGCAGCGAGCGACTAGCGGGAGGGAATGAGCAGTTCTTC; CDR3aa: CASSERLAGGNEQFF
j_gene: TRBJ2-7; v_gene: TRBV6-5; abundance: .; d_gene: TRBD2; CDR3nt: TGTGCCAGCAGGCAAGGGCTAGCGGACTCCTACGAGCAGTACTTC; CDR3aa: CASRQGLADSYEQYF
j_gene: TRBJ1-2; v_gene: TRBV4-1; abundance: .; d_gene: .; CDR3nt: TGCGCCAGCAGCCAAGAGATCTACGGAGGCGATAACTATGGCTACACCTTC; CDR3aa: CASSQEIYGGDNYGYTF
j_gene: TRBJ2-2; v_gene: TRBV10-3; abundance: once; d_gene: TRBD2; CDR3nt: TGTGCCATCAGTGCCCGCGAGGGACTAGCGGTACACACCGGGGAGCTGTTTTTT; CDR3aa: CAISAREGLAVHTGELFF
j_gene: TRBJ2-5; v_gene: TRBV27; abundance: .; d_gene: TRBD2; CDR3nt: TGTGCCAGCAGCCCGTCATGGTTCACTAGCGGGATAGAGACCCAGTACTTC; CDR3aa: CASSPSWFTSGIETQYF
j_gene: TRBJ1-1; v_gene: TRBV15; abundance: .; d_gene: TRBD1; CDR3nt: TGTGCCACCAGCAGGGACAGGGGAGAGGCGGCTTTCTTT; CDR3aa: CATSRDRGEAAFF
j_gene: TRBJ2-1; v_gene: TRBV28; abundance: .; d_gene: .; CDR3nt: TGTGCCAGCAGCCCGTATCGTGGGAGCTCCTACAATGAGCAGTTCTTC; CDR3aa: CASSPYRGSSYNEQFF